Each of the 18 T cell receptor beta chains below was sequenced from the same sample in a study of early T cells in non-severe SARS-CoV-2 infection. TCRdb called the 5' RACE reads again in MiXCR, with one record for every CDR3 protein. The sample has about 68,000 distinct CDR3 sequences, approximately 11% seen once. Sequencing input: whole blood. All receptors come from an adult who was a healthcare worker with PCR-confirmed SARS-CoV-2 infection or an uninfected control (not recorded which).

This clonotype was seen more than once but under ten times. The rearrangement links TRBV7-9 to TRBJ2-1; 7 bases fit TRBD1. In germline, CDR1 is SEHNR, CDR2 FQNEAQ (reference sequence). CDR3 size: 19 residues. J lost 7 bases, V lost 1 base, and 19 bases had no gene match. The CDR3 reads CASSLGLFGLTGRWNEQFF. The CDR3 DNA follows: TGTGCCAGCAGCTTAGGACTATTTGGGCTGACAGGGCGTTGGAATGAGCAGTTCTTC.

This rearrangement joins TRBV6-5 to TRBJ2-1, with TRBD2 matching over 8 bases. The ends lost 5 bases at V and 8 bases at J; junction bases unmatched: 5. The CDR3 has 13 residues. The V gene's germline CDR1 is MNHEY and CDR2 SVGAGI. The CDR3 is CASSKREIYEQFF. For the CDR3, the DNA is TGTGCCAGCAGTAAGCGGGAGATATATGAGCAGTTCTTC.

The J gene is TRBJ2-2, the V gene TRBV11-2; tentative D call: TRBD2 (5 bases). The germline CDR1 and CDR2 sequences are SGHAT and FQNNGV. V gave up 4 bases and J gave up 3 bases, with 12 bases separating them. The CDR3 loop spans 15 amino acids. This CDR3 reads CASSSPSGYTGELFF. In DNA form, the CDR3 reads TGTGCCAGCAGCTCTCCTTCGGGGTACACCGGGGAGCTGTTTTTT.

V and J are TRBV12-3 or TRBV12-4 and TRBJ2-1; TRBD1 is a possible D gene (5 bases). Trimming pared 3 bases from V and 7 bases from J, leaving 13 bases between. The CDR3 totals 14 residues. CDR3 nucleotide sequence: TGTGCCAGCAGTTTTGGCAGGGCCCTGAATGAGCAGTTCTTC. Translating it yields CASSFGRALNEQFF.

This clonotype was detected only a few times. The chain combines TRBV4-3 with TRBJ2-7; maybe TRBD2 (5 bases). The CDR3 spans 14 residues. The germline CDR1 and CDR2 sequences are LGHNA and YSLEER. V was shortened by 0 bases and J by 2 bases, with 8 bases between the two germline ends. In DNA form, the CDR3 reads TGCGCCAGCAGCCAAGACATCGGGACCTACGAGCAGTACTTC. Protein: CASSQDIGTYEQYF.

This clonotype was seen more than once but under ten times. J is TRBJ1-5 and V is TRBV15; no firm D call. V lost 6 bases to trimming and J lost 3 bases, with 9 bases between them. This CDR3 has 13 residues. Germline V lookup: CDR1 LNHNV, CDR2 YYDKDF (reference sequence). CDR3 DNA: TGTGCCACCAGAGGCCTATCCAATCAGCCCCAGCATTTT. It encodes CATRGLSNQPQHF.

This clonotype was picked up a small number of times. The chain recombines TRBV11-3 with TRBJ2-3; weak D call: TRBD2 (6 bases). The CDR3 contains 17 residues. Germline V gene sequence: CDR1 SGHNT, CDR2 YENEEA. The V end was cut by 1 base, the J end by 3 bases, with 17 bases between. The CDR3: CASSLGGTSHGTDTQYF. In DNA form, the CDR3 reads TGTGCCAGCAGCTTAGGAGGGACTTCACACGGGACAGATACGCAGTATTTT.

This chain links TRBV6-5 with TRBJ2-3; TRBD1 matches 7 bases. This CDR3 spans 15 amino acids. Looked up from germline, CDR1 is MNHEY and CDR2 is SVGAGI. Germline trimming cut 5 bases from V and 1 base from J; bases unmatched to any gene: 6. CDR3 residues: CASSPGTARTDTQYF. DNA for the CDR3: TGTGCCAGCAGTCCCGGGACAGCACGCACAGATACGCAGTATTTT.

This clonotype was seen a handful of times. The V call is TRBV7-9, the J call TRBJ2-7, with 9 bases identical to TRBD2. This CDR3 has 17 amino acids. Germline V gene sequence: CDR1 SEHNR, CDR2 FQNEAQ (reference sequence). Losses at the gene ends were 2 bases for V and 7 bases for J; bases not matched to a gene: 15. As DNA, the CDR3 is TGTGCCAGCAGCTTACTTTTCCAGAAGCGGGAGGATTGTGAGCAGTACTTC. Translated, it gives CASSLLFQKREDCEQYF.

This clonotype was recorded at least ten times. This chain uses TRBV28 with TRBJ1-1; D not certain. This CDR3 comprises 14 residues. Germline V gene lookup returns CDR1 MDHEN and CDR2 SYDVKM. Trimming removed 5 bases from V and 3 bases from J, with 13 bases in between. CDR3 residues: CASSLSAGYTEAFF. In DNA form, the CDR3 reads TGTGCCAGCAGTCTCTCCGCGGGGTACACTGAAGCTTTCTTT. Full variable domain (rest looked up from reference TRBV28 and TRBJ1-1): DVKVTQSSRYLVKRTGEKVFLECVQDMDHENMFWYRQDPGLGLRLIYFSYDVKMKEKGDIPEGYSVSREKKERFSLILESASTNQTSMYLCASSLSAGYTEAFFGQGTRLTVV.

The gene calls are TRBV6-5 and TRBJ1-1, with D maybe TRBD1 (5 bases). The V gene lost 2 bases and the J gene lost 8 bases, with 9 bases spanning the gap. The V gene's germline CDR1 is MNHEY and CDR2 SVGAGI. The length of the CDR3 is 12 residues. The CDR3 protein is CASSYGAGEAFF. CDR3 coding DNA: TGTGCCAGCAGTTACGGGGCAGGGGAAGCTTTCTTT.

This clonotype was seen a handful of times. The genes are TRBV10-3 and TRBJ1-2; 11 nucleotides align to TRBD1. Germline V gene data show CDR1 as ENHRY and CDR2 as SYGVKD. The CDR3 has 15 amino acids. V was pared by 4 bases and J by 8 bases, with 9 bases of the junction left unmatched. CDR3 nucleotides: TGTGCCATCAGTGTCCGGGACAGGGGGATGAGGGGCTACACCTTC. Its translation is CAISVRDRGMRGYTF.

This clonotype was counted at least ten times. The chain links TRBV9 to TRBJ2-3; D is unclear. The V end lost 0 bases, the J end lost 5 bases, and 4 bases lay between the germline ends. The germline V gene encodes CDR1 SGDLS and CDR2 YYNGEE. The CDR3 has 12 residues. CDR3 sequence reads: CASSVGEDTQYF. The CDR3, as DNA: TGTGCCAGCAGCGTAGGGGAAGATACGCAGTATTTT.

V and J are TRBV5-1 and TRBJ2-7, with D hard to call. The CDR3 length is 14 residues. Trimming took off 2 bases at V and 6 bases at J, with 15 bases between the two ends. Germline CDR1 is SGHRS and CDR2 is YFSETQ. CDR3 sequence: CASSLTVGSSEQYF. For the CDR3, the DNA is TGCGCCAGCAGCTTAACAGTGGGTAGCTCCGAGCAGTACTTC.

This clonotype occurred a few times. The chain's CDR3 is CASSLTGARDIQYF. CDR3 sequence (DNA): TGCGCCAGCAGCTTGACCGGGGCTCGGGACATTCAGTACTTC. The chain joins TRBV5-1 to TRBJ2-4, with D tentatively TRBD1 or TRBD2 (5 bases each). Germline V lookup: CDR1 SGHRS, CDR2 YFSETQ. V gave up 1 base and J gave up 8 bases, with 13 bases separating them. The CDR3 length is 14 residues.

There are a few counts of this clonotype. The V and J genes are TRBV5-1 and TRBJ1-1, with no clear D. Germline CDR1 SGHRS, CDR2 YFSETQ. CDR3 length: 14 amino acids. V gave up 2 bases and J gave up 0 bases, with 8 bases separating them. The CDR3 bases are TGCGCCAGCAGCTTTCGCGAGATGAACACTGAAGCTTTCTTT. Residues: CASSFREMNTEAFF.

The table lists this clonotype with many counts. The chain is built from TRBV6-5 and TRBJ1-1, with D hard to call. V gave up 0 bases and J gave up 3 bases, with 14 bases separating them. The V gene's germline CDR1 is MNHEY and CDR2 SVGAGI. The CDR3 loop spans 16 amino acids. The CDR3 nucleotides read TGTGCCAGCAGTTACTCCCCCTTTCCAATGTACACTGAAGCTTTCTTT. Translated, it gives CASSYSPFPMYTEAFF.

This clonotype was picked up many times. The V call is TRBV6-5, the J call TRBJ2-1; TRBD2 might be the D (6 bases). Germline CDR1 and CDR2: MNHEY and SVGAGI. The length of the CDR3 is 11 residues. Trimming removed 2 bases at V and 10 bases at J, with 6 bases between. CDR3 residues: CASSYAGEQFF. DNA of the CDR3: TGTGCCAGCAGTTACGCGGGGGAGCAGTTCTTC.